This T cell receptor beta chain was observed in a study of blood T cell repertoires in COVID-19. Looking at the study overall: Sample material is recorded as cDNA or gDNA derived from T cells, B-cell-depleted T cells, or PBMCs.

Source study methods: How many nucleated cells were present was estimated from reference gene primer amplification. TCRdb's table, derived via immunoSEQ multiplex PCR, lists solely in-frame clones and lacks some. The DNA gave D and trimming, while V, J and clone size come from that table. This table has a few hundred thousand clones, approximately 90% appearing once. For recovered donors of Cohort 3, there were two negative PCRs, clearance, or symptom resolution. The CDR3 has 11 amino acids. Trimming cost V 3 bases and J 7 bases, with 8 bases left between them. The germline V gene encodes CDR1 SGHDT and CDR2 YYEEEE.

J is TRBJ2-7 and V is TRBV5-6; unclear D gene. The receptor comes from a woman aged 40 to 50 who had recovered from COVID-19. The material sequenced was PBMCs or T cells enriched from blood (not recorded which). CDR3 loop: CASSSSLEQYF. The DNA for the CDR3 is TGTGCCAGCAGCTCCTCTCTAGAGCAGTACTTC.